The TCR beta chain under discussion was sequenced for a study of blood T cells in healthy people across ages. Study background: Roughly one uniquely barcoded beta molecule per two T cells was captured. Overall study results and limits: Strong correlation linked observed beta diversity and percent naive T cells. In long-lived donors, naive CD4+ cell counts and diversity exceeded those of aged donors.

A remark on this clonotype: Its antigen is not known.

A second 7 to 11 cycle PCR used barcoded and J-beta primers. A template-switch adaptor containing 12 random nucleotides labeled each cDNA molecule. In TCRdb, the 5' RACE reads were re-called with MiXCR into one record per CDR3 protein. The sample has some 640,000 distinct CDR3 sequences; approximately 30% are singletons. The CDR3 has 15 amino acids. Trimming pared 0 bases from V and 2 bases from J, leaving 10 bases between. Germline CDR1 reads MNHEY; CDR2 reads SVGEGT. This sequence joins TRBV6-2 or TRBV6-3 and TRBJ1-1; D gene unclear. The sequenced sample consisted of blood. The receptor comes from a woman of 80 years or more in good health. CDR3 residues: CASSYSNRPNTEAFF. CDR3 coding DNA: TGTGCCAGCAGTTACTCGAATAGACCCAACACTGAAGCTTTCTTT.